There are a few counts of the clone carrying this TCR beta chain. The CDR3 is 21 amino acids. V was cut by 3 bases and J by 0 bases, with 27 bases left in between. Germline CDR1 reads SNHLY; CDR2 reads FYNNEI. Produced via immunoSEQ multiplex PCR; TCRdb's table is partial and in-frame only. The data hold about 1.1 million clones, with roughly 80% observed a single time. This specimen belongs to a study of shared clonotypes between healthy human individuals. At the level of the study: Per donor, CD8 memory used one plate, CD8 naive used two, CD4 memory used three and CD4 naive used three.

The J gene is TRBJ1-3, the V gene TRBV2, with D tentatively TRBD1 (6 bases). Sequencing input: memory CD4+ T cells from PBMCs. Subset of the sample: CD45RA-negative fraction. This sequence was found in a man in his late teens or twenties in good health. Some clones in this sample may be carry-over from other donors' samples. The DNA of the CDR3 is TGTGCCAGCAGTGAGGGGGCGGCAGGGAGGCTTCCATTGCACTCTGGAAACACCATATATTTT. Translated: CASSEGAAGRLPLHSGNTIYF.